These 10 T cell receptor beta chains were sequenced from one sample in a study of blood T cell repertoires in COVID-19. Here immunoSEQ multiplex PCR was the method, and the copy in TCRdb shows in-frame clones only, minus some. Of roughly 240,000 clones listed, about 80% are singletons. Material for sequencing was peripheral blood. These receptors were collected from an elderly woman with acute or convalescent COVID-19.

This clone was seen only a few times. This chain joins TRBV12-3 or TRBV12-4 and TRBJ1-1, with 7 nucleotides matching TRBD1. V gave up 8 bases and J gave up 1 base; unmatched junction bases: 4. The CDR3 is 13 amino acids. DNA of the CDR3: TGTGCCAGCGGTCAGGGGGGGAACACTGAAGCTTTCTTT. It encodes CASGQGGNTEAFF.

This chain connects TRBV4-2 to TRBJ1-5, with no clear D. V gave up 0 bases and J gave up 7 bases, with 10 bases separating them. Germline V CDR1 and CDR2: LGHNA, YNFKEQ. The CDR3 runs to 14 residues. DNA for the CDR3: TGTGCCAGCAGCCAAGATGGGAGGTCCCAGCCCCAGCATTTT. It is translated as CASSQDGRSQPQHF.

V gene TRBV11-2 combines with J gene TRBJ1-5, with D unclear. The CDR3 spans 14 residues. Germline-derived CDR1 and CDR2 are SGHAT and FQNNGV. Between the trimmed V and J ends, which lost 0 bases and 6 bases, there was a span of 9 bases. The CDR3 region has the DNA TGTGCCAGCAGCTTAGAGGCAGGCCGTCAGCCCCAGCATTTT. Encoded protein: CASSLEAGRQPQHF.

This clone showed up just once. The chain is built from TRBV9 and TRBJ1-2; 7 bases are a match to TRBD1. This CDR3 is built from 14 residues. V was clipped by 4 bases and J by 4 bases; unmatched bases: 7. The V gene's germline CDR1 is SGDLS and CDR2 YYNGEE. This CDR3 reads CASSQTGQLYGYTF. CDR3 bases: TGTGCCAGCAGCCAAACGGGACAGCTCTATGGCTACACCTTC.

This clone occurred once. This chain joins TRBV6-1 and TRBJ2-5; D is perhaps TRBD2 (5 bases). The CDR3 runs to 14 residues. Between the trimmed V and J ends, which lost 0 bases and 5 bases, there was a span of 10 bases. Germline CDR1 is MNHNS and CDR2 is SASEGT. The CDR3 loop reads CASSEAGKMETQYF. The DNA of the CDR3 is TGTGCCAGCAGTGAAGCCGGGAAAATGGAGACCCAGTACTTC.

The rearrangement joins TRBV3-1 (or the pseudogene TRBV3-2) to TRBJ1-3; D may be TRBD1 (6 bases). From germline, CDR1 is LGHDT and CDR2 YNNKEL (reference sequence). The length of the CDR3 is 13 residues. Trimming cost V 3 bases and J 4 bases, with 7 bases left between them. In DNA, the CDR3 is TGTGCCAGCAGCCAGGGGACAGGAAACACCATATATTTT. Protein sequence: CASSQGTGNTIYF.

This chain links TRBV7-9 with TRBJ1-2; possible D gene TRBD1, 5 bases. CDR3 length: 13 residues. The germline gives CDR1 SEHNR, CDR2 FQNEAQ (reference sequence). The V end was cut by 2 bases, the J end by 5 bases, with 9 bases between. For the CDR3, the DNA is TGTGCCAGCAGCTTATCAGGGACTTATGGCTACACCTTC. Protein product: CASSLSGTYGYTF.

The genes are TRBV11-2 and TRBJ2-7; 9 nucleotides align to TRBD1. The CDR3 runs 16 residues. Germline assignment: CDR1 SGHAT and CDR2 FQNNGV. With 3 bases clipped from V and 5 bases from J, the junction kept 11 bases outside the gene matches. The CDR3 nucleotides read TGTGCCAGCAGCTTCACAGGGGGCGCGACTACTAACGAGCAGTACTTC. This sequence encodes CASSFTGGATTNEQYF.

This rearrangement joins TRBV5-6 to TRBJ1-1; D gene uncertain. The V gene's germline CDR1 is SGHDT and CDR2 YYEEEE. This CDR3 has 15 amino acids. V was cut by 1 base and J by 1 base, with 11 bases left in between. The CDR3 sequence is CASSLRRRKNTEAFF. CDR3 bases: TGTGCCAGCAGCTTGAGGCGGCGGAAGAACACTGAAGCTTTCTTT.

The genes are TRBV4-3 and TRBJ2-5, with 8 bases aligning to TRBD1. Germline V gives CDR1 LGHNA, CDR2 YSLEER. Trimming cost V 4 bases and J 6 bases; bases outside gene matches: 13. There are 16 residues in the CDR3. Here the CDR3 reads CASSLYRQGMAKTQYF. The CDR3 nucleotides are TGCGCCAGCAGCCTCTATAGACAGGGGATGGCCAAGACCCAGTACTTC.